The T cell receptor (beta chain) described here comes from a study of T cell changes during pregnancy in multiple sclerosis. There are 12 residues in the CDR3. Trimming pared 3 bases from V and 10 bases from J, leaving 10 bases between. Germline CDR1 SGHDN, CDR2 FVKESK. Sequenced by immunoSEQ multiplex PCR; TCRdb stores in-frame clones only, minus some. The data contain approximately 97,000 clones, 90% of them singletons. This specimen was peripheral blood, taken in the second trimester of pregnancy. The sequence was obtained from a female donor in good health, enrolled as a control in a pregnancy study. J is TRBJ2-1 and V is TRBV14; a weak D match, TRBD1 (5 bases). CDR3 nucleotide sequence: TGTGCCAGCAGCCAGCCCAACAGGGAGCAGTTCTTC. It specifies CASSQPNREQFF.